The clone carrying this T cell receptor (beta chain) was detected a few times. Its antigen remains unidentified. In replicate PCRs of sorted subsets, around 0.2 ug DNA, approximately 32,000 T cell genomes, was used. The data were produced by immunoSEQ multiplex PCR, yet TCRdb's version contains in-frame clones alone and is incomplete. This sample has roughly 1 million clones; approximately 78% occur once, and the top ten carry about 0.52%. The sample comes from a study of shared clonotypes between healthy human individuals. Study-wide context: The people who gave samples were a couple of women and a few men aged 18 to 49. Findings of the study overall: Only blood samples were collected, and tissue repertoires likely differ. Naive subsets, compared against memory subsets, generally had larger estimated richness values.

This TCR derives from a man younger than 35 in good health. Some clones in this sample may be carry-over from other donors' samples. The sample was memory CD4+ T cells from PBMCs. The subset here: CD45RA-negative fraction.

The CDR3 DNA reads as TGTGCCAGCAGCGTCCGGGCGGGAAAGGGAGATACGCAGTATTTT. Translating gives CASSVRAGKGDTQYF. The chain is built from TRBV7-2 and TRBJ2-3; D may be TRBD2 (6 bases). The CDR3 is 15 residues long. The germline CDR1 and CDR2 sequences are SGHTA and FQGNSA. V was trimmed by 5 bases and J by 5 bases, leaving 17 bases between them.